The 23 T cell receptor beta chains given below trace back to one sample, sequenced in a study of cytomegalovirus exposure and HLA in healthy donors (TCRdb year 2017). Library preparation used the immunoSEQ multiplex PCR assay. For the multiplex PCR, a mixture combining 60 forward primers for TCR Vbeta segments and 13 reverse primers for TCR Jbeta segments was used. The table comes from immuneACCESS by way of TCRdb, which keeps in-frame sequences with V and J called. Part of the clones is missing from these tables; in studies checked, under half for an unresolved V gene and the rest for unknown reasons. This sample comprises more than 95,000 clones, around 63% of them detected only once. Clones ranked in the top ten supply approximately 3% of the sample. Material for sequencing was PBMCs. The source of these receptors is a young man in good health and CMV-seronegative.

The V and J genes are TRBV4-1 and TRBJ2-7; possibly TRBD1 for D (6 bases). Trimming pared 1 base from V and 4 bases from J, leaving 14 bases between. Germline values: CDR1 MGHRA, CDR2 YSYEKL. The CDR3 loop spans 15 amino acids. Here the CDR3 reads CASSQASGVGYEQYF. In DNA, the CDR3 is TGCGCCAGCAGCCAAGCTTCAGGGGTCGGTTACGAGCAGTACTTC.

The chain links TRBV9 to TRBJ2-1; 10 bases fit TRBD2. The CDR3 extends over 15 amino acids. The V gene end was trimmed by 3 bases and the J gene end by 2 bases; junction bases not matched to a gene: 2. CDR1 SGDLS and CDR2 YYNGEE come from the germline V gene. The CDR3 sequence is CASSAAGGAYNEQFF. CDR3 nucleotides: TGTGCCAGCAGCGCAGCGGGAGGGGCCTACAATGAGCAGTTCTTC.

The chain couples TRBV2 to TRBJ2-5; D may be TRBD2 (5 bases). V was shortened by 3 bases and J by 4 bases, with 6 bases between the two germline ends. The CDR3 spans 12 residues. Germline assignment: CDR1 SNHLY and CDR2 FYNNEI. CDR3: CASSEDSETQYF. CDR3 DNA sequence: TGTGCCAGCAGTGAGGACTCAGAGACCCAGTACTTC.

The chain links TRBV9 to TRBJ2-2, with 9 bases identical to TRBD2. Trimming took 0 bases from V and 4 from J; bases not matched to a gene: 7. The germline gives CDR1 SGDLS, CDR2 YYNGEE. The CDR3 has 17 residues. CDR3 sequence reads: CASSVGDSGGVTGELFF. In DNA, the CDR3 is TGTGCCAGCAGCGTAGGGGATAGCGGGGGCGTCACCGGGGAGCTGTTTTTT.

V is TRBV28 and J is TRBJ1-2; D possibly corresponds to TRBD1 (6 bases). The CDR3 contains 13 residues. Trimming took 9 bases from V and 1 from J, leaving 12 bases between them. Germline V gene data show CDR1 as MDHEN and CDR2 as SYDVKM. CDR3 nucleotide sequence: TGTGCCAGTAAACAGGGAGATAACTATGGCTACACCTTC. It yields the protein CASKQGDNYGYTF.

This clone was seen only once. V gene TRBV5-1 combines with J gene TRBJ2-1; TRBD2 aligns across 9 bases. The CDR3 contains 16 residues. Trimming removed 3 bases from V and 2 bases from J; junction bases left unmatched: 6. Germline V gene data show CDR1 as SGHRS and CDR2 as YFSETQ. Here the CDR3 DNA reads TGCGCCAGCAGCTCCGTAGCGGGAGAACCCTACAATGAGCAGTTCTTC. It is translated as CASSSVAGEPYNEQFF.

This clone was counted between two and nine times. The chain joins TRBV9 to TRBJ1-1; 10 bases align to TRBD1. CDR3 size: 15 residues. V trimming: 4 bases; J trimming: 5 bases; junction bases outside the gene matches: 8. Germline CDR1 reads SGDLS; CDR2 reads YYNGEE. The CDR3 sequence is CASSPMDRGFTEAFF. CDR3 DNA sequence: TGTGCCAGCAGCCCAATGGACAGGGGGTTTACTGAAGCTTTCTTT.

V and J are TRBV19 and TRBJ1-1, with D perhaps matching TRBD1 (6 bases). The CDR3 runs 14 residues. Per the germline V gene, CDR1 is LNHDA and CDR2 is SQIVND (reference sequence). With 7 bases removed from V and 11 bases from J, the gap between germline ends came to 23 bases. The chain's CDR3 is CASTSLAGEGVAFF. The CDR3 DNA reads TGTGCCAGTACATCTCTGGCAGGGGAGGGTGTTGCTTTCTTT.

The chain couples TRBV28 to TRBJ2-7; 9 bases line up with TRBD2. The CDR3 has 15 residues. The ends lost 3 bases at V and 1 base at J; junction bases unmatched: 4. Per germline, CDR1 MDHEN and CDR2 SYDVKM. The CDR3 sequence is CASSFIAGGSYEQYF. DNA for the CDR3: TGTGCCAGCAGTTTCATCGCGGGAGGGTCCTACGAGCAGTACTTC.

This chain uses TRBV14 with TRBJ2-7; D ambiguous. Per the germline V gene, CDR1 is SGHDN and CDR2 is FVKESK. The length of the CDR3 is 11 residues. V dropped 3 bases and J dropped 3 bases, with 3 bases sitting between them. CDR3 sequence (DNA): TGTGCCAGCAGCCAGTACTACGAGCAGTACTTC. Amino acid sequence: CASSQYYEQYF.

This clone was seen a few times. The chain joins TRBV11-2 to TRBJ2-1; no clear D. Trimming removed 3 bases at V and 0 bases at J, with 6 bases between. The CDR3 has 14 residues. The germline gives CDR1 SGHAT, CDR2 FQNNGV. CDR3 residues: CASSFPGSYNEQFF. The CDR3 bases are TGTGCCAGCAGCTTTCCCGGCTCCTACAATGAGCAGTTCTTC.

A note on this clone: Other DNA variants within this sample encode the same CDR3. This rearrangement joins TRBV7-2 to TRBJ2-1; 10 bases line up with TRBD2. V gave up 1 base and J gave up 7 bases; unmatched junction bases: 10. The CDR3 has 17 residues. CDR1 is SGHTA, CDR2 FQGNSA, per germline. CDR3 in amino acids: CASSLGAAGGPGNEQFF. CDR3 nucleotide sequence: TGTGCCAGCAGCTTAGGGGCAGCGGGAGGGCCGGGGAATGAGCAGTTCTTC. The variable domain in full, with the rest retrieved from reference TRBV7-2 and TRBJ2-1, is GAGVSQSPSNKVTEKGKDVELRCDPISGHTALYWYRQSLGQGLEFLIYFQGNSAPDKSGLPSDRFSAERTGGSVSTLTIQRTQQEDSAVYLCASSLGAAGGPGNEQFFGPGTRLTVL.

The chain links TRBV18 to TRBJ1-1, with D unclear. The CDR3 has 15 residues. From germline, CDR1 is KGHSH and CDR2 LQKENI. Trimming cost V 0 bases and J 2 bases, with 10 bases left between them. The CDR3 is CASSPPGSRNTEAFF. In DNA, the CDR3 is TGTGCCAGCTCACCACCGGGCAGCCGAAACACTGAAGCTTTCTTT.

This clone was picked up a small number of times. The V and J genes are TRBV7-9 and TRBJ2-3, with D tentatively TRBD2 (6 bases). This CDR3 is 15 amino acids long. Germline CDR1 reads SEHNR; CDR2 reads FQNEAQ (reference sequence). The V and J ends lost 3 bases and 0 bases respectively, with 10 bases between them. This CDR3 reads CASSFDGTSTDTQYF. The CDR3 region has the DNA TGTGCCAGCAGCTTCGACGGGACTAGCACAGATACGCAGTATTTT. The complete variable domain, with remaining parts taken from reference TRBV7-9 and TRBJ2-3, reads DTGVSQNPRHKITKRGQNVTFRCDPISEHNRLYWYRQTLGQGPEFLTYFQNEAQLEKSRLLSDRFSAERPKGSFSTLEIQRTEQGDSAMYLCASSFDGTSTDTQYFGPGTRLTVL.

V and J are TRBV7-2 and TRBJ2-2; maybe TRBD1 (5 bases). In germline, CDR1 is SGHTA, CDR2 FQGNSA. V was trimmed by 6 bases and J by 5 bases, leaving 19 bases between them. The CDR3 length is 16 residues. In DNA, the CDR3 is TGTGCCAGCAGGTTCGACAGCTTACTTACGACCGGGGAGCTGTTTTTT. Residues: CASRFDSLLTTGELFF.

The chain uses TRBV29-1 and TRBJ1-5, with D tentatively TRBD1 (6 bases). The CDR3 is made up of 13 amino acids. V was pared by 7 bases and J by 3 bases, with 13 bases between. Germline CDR1 is SQVTM and CDR2 is ANQGSEA. In nucleotides, the CDR3 is TGCAGCGCCCTACAGGGACCCAATCAGCCCCAGCATTTT. Amino acid sequence: CSALQGPNQPQHF.

The sample holds a few counts of this clone. The chain carries TRBV5-4 and TRBJ2-3; 9 positions match TRBD2. The CDR3 totals 16 residues. Germline V gene lookup returns CDR1 SGHNT and CDR2 YYREEE (reference sequence). The trim removed 1 base at V and 3 bases at J, leaving 6 bases unmatched. CDR3 in DNA: TGTGCCAGCAGCTTGAAGGCGGGAGGGCCGACAGATACGCAGTATTTT. Protein sequence: CASSLKAGGPTDTQYF.

About this clone: An end of the junction does not agree with germline; a read error may underlie this. The chain joins TRBV7-9 to TRBJ1-5, with a tentative D call TRBD1 (6 bases). This CDR3 is 17 amino acids long. Germline V gives CDR1 SEHNR, CDR2 FQNEAQ (reference sequence). This CDR3 is CSSSLGAAGAGNQPQHF. The CDR3 DNA reads as TGTTCCAGCAGCTTAGGAGCGGCAGGGGCGGGCAATCAGCCCCAGCATTTT.

In its sample, this clone was seen a few times. V is TRBV9 and J is TRBJ1-4; 11 positions agree with TRBD1. CDR1 and CDR2 from the germline V gene are SGDLS and YYNGEE. V gave up 3 bases and J gave up 2 bases; unmatched junction bases: 0. This CDR3 spans 15 amino acids. In nucleotides, the CDR3 is TGTGCCAGCAGCGGGACAGGGGGCACTAATGAAAAACTGTTTTTT. Amino acid sequence: CASSGTGGTNEKLFF. The full variable domain, in which reference TRBV9 and TRBJ1-4 provide the parts outside the CDR3, is DSGVTQTPKHLITATGQRVTLRCSPRSGDLSVYWYQQSLDQGLQFLIQYYNGEERAKGNILERFSAQQFPDLHSELNLSSLELGDSALYFCASSGTGGTNEKLFFGSGTQLSVL.

The chain uses TRBV15 and TRBJ1-5, with D tentatively TRBD1 (6 bases). The CDR3 spans 15 residues. Trimming removed 2 bases at V and 0 bases at J, with 8 bases between. The germline CDR1 and CDR2 sequences are LNHNV and YYDKDF (reference sequence). This CDR3 is CATSRKDSSNQPQHF. The CDR3 region has the DNA TGTGCCACCAGCAGAAAGGACAGTAGCAATCAGCCCCAGCATTTT.

This chain connects TRBV28 to TRBJ2-1, with 7 positions matching TRBD1. Germline V gene lookup returns CDR1 MDHEN and CDR2 SYDVKM. CDR3 size: 16 residues. V lost 5 bases to trimming and J lost 7 bases; unmatched junction nucleotides: 14. The DNA for the CDR3 is TGTGCCAGCAGTCGGGTGGAAAACAGGGGTAGAAATGAGCAGTTCTTC. This translates into CASSRVENRGRNEQFF. Looking up the rest from reference TRBV28 and TRBJ2-1 gives the full variable domain: DVKVTQSSRYLVKRTGEKVFLECVQDMDHENMFWYRQDPGLGLRLIYFSYDVKMKEKGDIPEGYSVSREKKERFSLILESASTNQTSMYLCASSRVENRGRNEQFFGPGTRLTVL.

This chain joins TRBV15 and TRBJ1-4; D ambiguous. Germline loops: CDR1 LNHNV, CDR2 YYDKDF (reference sequence). The CDR3 contains 17 residues. V was cut by 5 bases and J by 4 bases, with 20 bases left in between. CDR3 bases: TGTGCCACCAGCCCCCGAAGCGGGTTGTACTATAATGAAAAACTGTTTTTT. Protein product: CATSPRSGLYYNEKLFF.

J is TRBJ1-1 and V is TRBV6-1, with 7 bases that match TRBD1. Germline CDR1 and CDR2: MNHNS and SASEGT. The junction had 9 bases not matched to a gene; V was cut back by 7 bases and J by 4 bases. The CDR3 loop spans 14 amino acids. CDR3 sequence reads: CASTLDRAGTEAFF. The CDR3 DNA reads as TGTGCCAGCACCTTAGACAGGGCGGGCACTGAAGCTTTCTTT.